This T cell receptor beta chain is drawn from a study of Graves' ophthalmopathy and Graves' hyperthyroidism. Whole-study results and caveats: Most expanded thyroid clonotypes above 0.001 frequency also appeared in blood. With about 86% sensitivity and roughly 77% specificity, a 13-signature model separated ophthalmopathy from stable hyperthyroidism.

RNA transcripts provided the template for amplifying TCR beta CDR3 regions. RT-PCR in the first round used HTBI primers; a second-round multiplex PCR followed. Each CDR3 protein gets one entry after TCRdb re-called the multiplex PCR reads with MiXCR. The sample consists of hundreds of thousands of distinct CDR3 sequences, about 40% of them appearing once. The CDR3 consists of 14 residues. Per the germline V gene, CDR1 is SGHNT and CDR2 is YYREEE (reference sequence). Deletions cut 4 bases from V and 4 bases from J, with 11 bases between. Ophthalmopathy in the donors was of moderate-to-severe activity, with CAS ≥3, NOSPECS ≥4 and duration under 3 months. Uncontrolled infections, pregnancy, lactation or other autoimmune diseases led to patient exclusion. Details on this clonotype: Its antigen is currently unknown.

The source is an adult man with Graves' ophthalmopathy. The sample comprised peripheral blood. The chain links TRBV5-4 to TRBJ1-4; D might be TRBD1 (5 bases). CDR3 nucleotide sequence: TGTGCCAGCAGCCTGGGGGATGTTAATGAAAAACTGTTTTTT. Translation gives CASSLGDVNEKLFF.